This TCR beta chain was sequenced during a study of cytomegalovirus exposure and HLA in healthy donors. Study results and limitations: For most subjects, TCR beta sequences were reported to predict HLA-A and HLA-B alleles with accuracy. A later examination showed that TCR association rates differed by HLA locus, with DRB1 most and HLA-C fewest. Among the CMV-associated chains, three were confirmed in vitro as specific for CMV antigens.

This CDR3 spans 16 amino acids. CDR1 is SGHKS, CDR2 YYEKEE, per germline (reference sequence). V dropped 4 bases and J dropped 0; count of bases not matched to a gene: 8. A multiplex PCR was run with 60 Vbeta primers and 13 Jbeta primers. Generated by immunoSEQ multiplex PCR, the TCRdb table keeps only in-frame clones and is missing some. This table holds around 150,000 clones. Comment on this clone: What it binds is unknown.

Source material: PBMCs. J is TRBJ2-3 and V is TRBV5-5, with 7 bases aligning to TRBD2. The sequence was collected from a young man in good health and CMV-seronegative. CDR3 nucleotide sequence: TGTGCCAGCAGCCCTGGGGGGGTCTCTAGCACAGATACGCAGTATTTT. Residues: CASSPGGVSSTDTQYF.